The present T cell receptor (beta chain) was sequenced within a study of beta chain features in type 1 diabetes. Study details: Healthy donors and patients showed comparable age, gender and cell yields. Study results and limitations: Type 1 diabetes patients had TCRB CDR3s that were shorter (moderately but significantly so) in all four CD4+ subsets.

CDR1 and CDR2 (germline): SGHNT, YYREEE (reference sequence). The CDR3 has 15 residues. V lost 2 bases and J lost 4, with 14 bases in between. There are a few counts of this clone. The antigen remains undetermined. Expressed TCRB transcripts were sequenced after all isolated RNA was converted to cDNA. TCRdb's copy holds only in-frame clones and misses some; the assay was immunoSEQ multiplex PCR. Of some 700,000 clones in the sample, around an eighth were seen once. The origin of this receptor is a man between 18 and 35 years old with type 1 diabetes. V gene TRBV5-4 combines with J gene TRBJ2-3, with D possibly matching TRBD1 (6 bases). Input material: naive CD4+ T cells from blood. The CDR3 protein is CASSFVGARSDTQYF. The CDR3 DNA is TGTGCCAGCAGCTTTGTGGGGGCGCGGTCAGATACGCAGTATTTT.